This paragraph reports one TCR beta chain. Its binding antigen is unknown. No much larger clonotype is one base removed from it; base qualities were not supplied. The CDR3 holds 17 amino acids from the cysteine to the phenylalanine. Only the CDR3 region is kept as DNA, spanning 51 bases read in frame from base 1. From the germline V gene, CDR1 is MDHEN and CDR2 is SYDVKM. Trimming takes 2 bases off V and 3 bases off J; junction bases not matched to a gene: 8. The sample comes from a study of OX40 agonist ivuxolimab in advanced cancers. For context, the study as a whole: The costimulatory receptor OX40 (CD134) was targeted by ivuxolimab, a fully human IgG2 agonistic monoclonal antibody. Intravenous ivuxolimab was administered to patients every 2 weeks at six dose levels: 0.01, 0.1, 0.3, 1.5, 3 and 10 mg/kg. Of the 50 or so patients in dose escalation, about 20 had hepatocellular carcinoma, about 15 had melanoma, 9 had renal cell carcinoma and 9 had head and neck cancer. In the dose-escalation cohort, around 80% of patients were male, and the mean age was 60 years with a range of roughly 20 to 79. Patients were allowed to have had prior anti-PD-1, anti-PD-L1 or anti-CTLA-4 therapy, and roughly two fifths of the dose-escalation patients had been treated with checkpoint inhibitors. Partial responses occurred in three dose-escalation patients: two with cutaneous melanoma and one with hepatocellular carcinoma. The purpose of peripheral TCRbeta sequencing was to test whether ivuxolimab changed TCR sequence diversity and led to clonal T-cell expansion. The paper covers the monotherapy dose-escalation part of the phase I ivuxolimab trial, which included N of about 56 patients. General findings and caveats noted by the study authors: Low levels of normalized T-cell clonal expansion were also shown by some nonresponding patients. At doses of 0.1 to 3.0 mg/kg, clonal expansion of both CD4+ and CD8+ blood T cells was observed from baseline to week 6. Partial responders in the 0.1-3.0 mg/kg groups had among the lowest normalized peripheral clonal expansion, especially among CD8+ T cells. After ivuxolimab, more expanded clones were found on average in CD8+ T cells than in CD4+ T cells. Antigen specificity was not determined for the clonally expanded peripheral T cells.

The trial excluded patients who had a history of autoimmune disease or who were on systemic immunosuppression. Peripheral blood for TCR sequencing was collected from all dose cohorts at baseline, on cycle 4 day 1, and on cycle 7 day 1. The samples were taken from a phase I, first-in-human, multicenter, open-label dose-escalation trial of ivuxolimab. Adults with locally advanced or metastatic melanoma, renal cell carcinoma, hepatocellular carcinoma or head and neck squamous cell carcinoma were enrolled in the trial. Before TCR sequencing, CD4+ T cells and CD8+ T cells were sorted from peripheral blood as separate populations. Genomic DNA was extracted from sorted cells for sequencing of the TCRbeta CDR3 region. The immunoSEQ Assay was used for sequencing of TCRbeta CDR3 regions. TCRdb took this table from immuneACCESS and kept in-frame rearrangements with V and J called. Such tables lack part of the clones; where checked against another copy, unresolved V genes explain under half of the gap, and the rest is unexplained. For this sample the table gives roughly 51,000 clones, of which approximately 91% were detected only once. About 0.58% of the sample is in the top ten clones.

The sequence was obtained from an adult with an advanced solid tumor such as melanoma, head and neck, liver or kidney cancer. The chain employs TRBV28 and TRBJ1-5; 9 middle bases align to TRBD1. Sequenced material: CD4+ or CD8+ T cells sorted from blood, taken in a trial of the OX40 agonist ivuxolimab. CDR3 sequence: CASSLGTGLGDNQPQHF. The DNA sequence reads TGTGCCAGCAGTTTAGGGACAGGGCTAGGGGACAATCAGCCCCAGCATTTT.